The clone carrying this TCR beta chain was seen a handful of times. The sample belongs to a study of identical twins. CDR1 is LNHDA and CDR2 is SQIVND in the germline V gene (reference sequence). This CDR3 is 18 amino acids long. Trimming removed 7 bases from V and 2 bases from J, with 23 bases in between. Via MiXCR, TCRdb re-called the 5' RACE reads, giving one row per CDR3 protein. The sample has hundreds of thousands of distinct CDR3 sequences; approximately 8% are singletons. The sample was also reused in another study, on yellow fever vaccine responses in identical twins.

The source material was memory (CD45RO+) T cells sorted from blood. The TCR originated in a woman aged 18-29 years in good health. The rearrangement uses TRBV19 and TRBJ2-2; D may be TRBD1 (6 bases). CDR3: CASKRGWGPSSNTGELFF. CDR3 bases: TGTGCCAGTAAAAGGGGGTGGGGACCTTCTTCTAACACCGGGGAGCTGTTTTTT.